This T cell receptor (beta chain) is drawn from a study of human versus mouse CDR3 diversity and MHC coevolution. Study as a whole: immunoSEQ was reported to reach one in 200,000 T cells sensitivity. Each sample yielded about 0.6 x 10^7 to 1.8 x 10^7 valid reads. Study-wide results and caveats: In humans, T-cell selection involved five to seven MHC II alleles.

Details on this clone: Its target is not known.

CDR1 is LNHDA and CDR2 is SQIVND in the germline V gene (reference sequence). The CDR3 has 15 amino acids. V was cut by 3 bases and J by 8 bases, with 17 bases left in between. Assay used: immunoSEQ multiplex PCR; TCRdb lists only in-frame clones, some missing. The sample shows over 60,000 clones, around 92% of them seen only once. Naive CD4 T cells, CD45RO-negative and CD62L-positive, were flow-sorted from PBMCs. This chain links TRBV19 with TRBJ2-1; tentative D call: TRBD1 (7 bases). The material sequenced was naive CD4+ T cells from blood. As to subset: CD45RO-negative CD62L-positive naive CD4 T cells. This clonotype was sampled from a person aged 30-70 years in good health. CDR3 nucleotide sequence: TGTGCCAGTAGTATCCGCAGGGGGGTCATCGATGAGCAGTTCTTC. Encoded protein: CASSIRRGVIDEQFF.